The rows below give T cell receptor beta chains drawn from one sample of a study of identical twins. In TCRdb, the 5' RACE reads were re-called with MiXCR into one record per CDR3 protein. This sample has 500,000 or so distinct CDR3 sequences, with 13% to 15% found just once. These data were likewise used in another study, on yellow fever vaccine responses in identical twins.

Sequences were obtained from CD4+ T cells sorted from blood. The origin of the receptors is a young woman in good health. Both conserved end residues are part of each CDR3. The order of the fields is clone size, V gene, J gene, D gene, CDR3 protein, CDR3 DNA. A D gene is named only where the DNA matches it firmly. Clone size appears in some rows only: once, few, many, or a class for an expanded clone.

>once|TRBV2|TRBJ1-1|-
CASEYPKNTEAFF
TGTGCCAGCGAATATCCTAAGAACACTGAAGCTTTCTTT
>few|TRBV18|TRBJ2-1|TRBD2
CASSNVAGEGNEQFF
TGTGCCAGCTCCAACGTAGCGGGAGAGGGTAATGAGCAGTTCTTC
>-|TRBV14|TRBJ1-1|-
CASGRRNTEAFF
TGTGCCAGCGGACGGAGGAACACTGAAGCTTTCTTT
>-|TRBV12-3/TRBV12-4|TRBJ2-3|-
CASSLELGGYTQYF
TGTGCCAGCAGTTTGGAGTTGGGGGGTTATACGCAGTATTTT
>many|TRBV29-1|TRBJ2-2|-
CSGQDTTGELFF
TGCAGCGGCCAGGACACCACCGGGGAGCTGTTTTTT
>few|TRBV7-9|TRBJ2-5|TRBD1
CASSSDRGFGETQYF
TGTGCCAGCAGCTCTGACAGGGGATTCGGCGAGACCCAGTACTTC
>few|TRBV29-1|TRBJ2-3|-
CSVLWTTDTQYF
TGCAGCGTCTTGTGGACCACAGATACGCAGTATTTT
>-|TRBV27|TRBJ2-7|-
CASSFPNAGQYF
TGTGCCAGCAGTTTTCCGAATGCAGGGCAGTACTTC
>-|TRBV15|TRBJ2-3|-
CASQTWEYF
TGTGCCAGCCAAACCTGGGAGTATTTT
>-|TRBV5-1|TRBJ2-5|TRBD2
CASSTRTSGKQKTQYF
TGCGCCAGCAGCACCCGGACTAGCGGGAAGCAAAAGACCCAGTACTTC
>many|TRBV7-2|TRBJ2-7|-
CASSAWDLVRYEQYF
TGTGCCAGCAGCGCTTGGGACCTGGTCCGGTACGAGCAGTACTTC
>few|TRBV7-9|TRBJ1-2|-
CASSLVTGKGTPSYTF
TGTGCCAGCAGCTTAGTAACAGGGAAGGGGACTCCGAGCTACACCTTC
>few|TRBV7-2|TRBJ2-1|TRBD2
CASIRGLADYNEQFF
TGTGCCAGCATCAGGGGACTAGCGGATTACAATGAGCAGTTCTTC
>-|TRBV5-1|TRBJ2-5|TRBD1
CASSLSQGEWETQYF
TGCGCCAGCAGCTTGAGTCAGGGGGAGTGGGAGACCCAGTACTTC
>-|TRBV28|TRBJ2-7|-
CASRIPQGPEQYF
TGTGCCAGCAGAATCCCACAGGGACCCGAGCAGTACTTC
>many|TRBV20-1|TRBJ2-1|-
CSAIFGVVSYEQFF
TGCAGTGCTATCTTCGGGGTAGTTTCCTATGAGCAGTTCTTC
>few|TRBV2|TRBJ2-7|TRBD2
CASSRKGLAGHYEQYF
TGTGCCAGCAGCAGGAAGGGACTAGCGGGGCACTACGAGCAGTACTTC
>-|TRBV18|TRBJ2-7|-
CASSQTEESYEQYF
TGTGCCAGCTCACAAACAGAGGAATCCTACGAGCAGTACTTC
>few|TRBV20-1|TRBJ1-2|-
CSARGLYGYTF
TGCAGTGCTAGGGGCTTGTATGGCTACACCTTC
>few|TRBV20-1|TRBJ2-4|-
CSARDEGGRRAKNIQYF
TGCAGTGCTAGAGATGAAGGGGGGCGAAGGGCCAAAAACATTCAGTACTTC
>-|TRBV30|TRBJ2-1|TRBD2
CAWRNLAGDGSEQFF
TGTGCCTGGAGAAACCTAGCGGGAGACGGTAGTGAGCAGTTCTTC
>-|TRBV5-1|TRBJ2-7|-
CASSLEGRVPYEQYF
TGCGCCAGCAGCTTGGAAGGGCGGGTCCCCTACGAGCAGTACTTC
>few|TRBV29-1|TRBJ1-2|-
CSVDNPKGGYGYTF
TGCAGCGTTGATAACCCCAAGGGAGGCTATGGCTACACCTTC
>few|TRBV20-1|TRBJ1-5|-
CSAGEREQPQHF
TGCAGTGCAGGAGAGAGGGAACAGCCCCAGCATTTT
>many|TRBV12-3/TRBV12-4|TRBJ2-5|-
CASSFDPQQETQYF
TGTGCCAGCAGTTTTGATCCGCAACAAGAGACCCAGTACTTC
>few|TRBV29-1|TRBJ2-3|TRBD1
CSVNKDRVMSSDTQYF
TGCAGCGTCAATAAGGACAGGGTGATGAGTTCGGATACGCAGTATTTT
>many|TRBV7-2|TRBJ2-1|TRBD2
CASSLGGGGRGQFF
TGTGCCAGCAGCTTAGGGGGCGGGGGGCGCGGGCAGTTCTTC
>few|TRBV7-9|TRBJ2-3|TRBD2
CASSLGTSFTDTQYF
TGTGCCAGCAGCCTAGGGACTAGCTTCACAGATACGCAGTATTTT
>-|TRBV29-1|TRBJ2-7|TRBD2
CSVGGGRVSYEQYF
TGCAGCGTTGGGGGGGGGAGGGTCTCCTACGAGCAGTACTTC
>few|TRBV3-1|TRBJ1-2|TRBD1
CASRPWDRNFHGYTF
TGTGCCAGCAGACCATGGGACAGAAACTTTCATGGCTACACCTTC
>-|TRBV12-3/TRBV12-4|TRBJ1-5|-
CASSPPPGGNQPQHF
TGTGCCAGCAGTCCCCCGCCGGGGGGCAATCAGCCCCAGCATTTT
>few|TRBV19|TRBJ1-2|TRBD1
CASTTPQGASVGGYTF
TGTGCCAGTACCACCCCACAGGGGGCGTCTGTCGGTGGCTACACCTTC
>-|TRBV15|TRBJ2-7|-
CATSRVSAGEQYF
TGTGCCACCAGCAGAGTATCAGCAGGCGAGCAGTACTTC
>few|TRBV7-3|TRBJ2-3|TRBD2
CASSFGRGSTDTQYF
TGTGCCAGCAGCTTTGGGCGGGGGTCGACAGATACGCAGTATTTT
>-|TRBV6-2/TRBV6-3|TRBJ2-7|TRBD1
CASRSSGTGGYEQYF
TGTGCCAGCAGGTCCTCCGGGACAGGGGGCTACGAGCAGTACTTC
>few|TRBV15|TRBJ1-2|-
CATSRDRQFYGYTF
TGTGCCACCAGCAGAGATCGGCAGTTCTATGGCTACACCTTC
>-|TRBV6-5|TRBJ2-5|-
CASSYSRTTQETQYF
TGTGCCAGCAGTTACTCCAGGACTACACAAGAGACCCAGTACTTC
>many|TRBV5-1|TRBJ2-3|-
CASSLGWTNQGDTQYF
TGCGCCAGCAGCTTGGGGTGGACAAACCAGGGAGATACGCAGTATTTT
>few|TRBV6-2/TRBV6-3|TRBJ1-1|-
CASSYGRPPEAFF
TGTGCCAGCAGTTACGGCCGCCCCCCTGAAGCTTTCTTT
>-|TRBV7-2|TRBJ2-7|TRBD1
CASKADRASEQCF
TGTGCCAGCAAGGCGGACAGGGCCTCCGAGCAGTGCTTC
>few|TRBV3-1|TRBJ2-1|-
CASSQASGYNEQFF
TGTGCCAGCAGCCAAGCATCGGGGTACAATGAGCAGTTCTTC
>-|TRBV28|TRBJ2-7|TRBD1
CASTTGGFGEQYF
TGTGCCAGCACGACAGGGGGGTTTGGCGAGCAGTACTTC
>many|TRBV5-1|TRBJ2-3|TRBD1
CASSLSGQGVDTQYF
TGCGCCAGCAGCTTGTCCGGACAGGGGGTTGATACGCAGTATTTT
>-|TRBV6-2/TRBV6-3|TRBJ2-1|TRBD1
CAAQETGTGYEQFF
TGTGCCGCACAAGAAACCGGGACAGGGTACGAGCAGTTCTTC
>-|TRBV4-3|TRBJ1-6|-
CASSGDDSPLHF
TGCGCCAGCAGCGGCGATGATTCACCCCTCCACTTT
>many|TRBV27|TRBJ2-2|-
CASSLTTRNTGELFF
TGTGCCAGCAGTTTGACTACTAGGAACACCGGGGAGCTGTTTTTT
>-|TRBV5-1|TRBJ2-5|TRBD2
CASSPKRGREVTQYF
TGCGCCAGCAGCCCCAAGCGGGGTCGAGAAGTGACCCAGTACTTC
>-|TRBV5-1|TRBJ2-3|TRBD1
CASSLARQGRTDTQYF
TGCGCCAGCAGCTTAGCTAGACAGGGGAGGACAGATACGCAGTATTTT
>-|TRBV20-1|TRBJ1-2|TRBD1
CSAREGTGGNFDYTF
TGCAGTGCTAGAGAAGGGACAGGGGGCAATTTTGACTACACCTTC